This is a list of T cell receptor beta chains from one sample in a study of T cell changes during pregnancy in multiple sclerosis. Profiled with immunoSEQ multiplex PCR; TCRdb holds only in-frame clones, not every one. The sample yields 35,000 to 45,000 clones, around 90% seen once. The specimen was CD4+ T cells from peripheral blood mononuclear cells, collected after pregnancy. Receptors originate from a female donor with multiple sclerosis, enrolled in a pregnancy study. CDR3s include the opening cysteine and the closing phenylalanine or tryptophan. The D gene is left open where the match is weak. The listing skips clone size in some rows; elsewhere it reads once, few, many or a size class.

>-|TRBV19|TRBJ1-1|13|-
CASSREGRAEAFF
TGTGCCAGTAGTAGGGAGGGAAGAGCTGAAGCTTTCTTT
>-|TRBV11-3|TRBJ1-2|16|TRBD1
CASSVRTGQGDYGYTF
TGTGCCAGCAGCGTCCGGACAGGGCAGGGGGACTATGGCTACACCTTC
>-|TRBV11-1|TRBJ2-1|13|-
CASSLGYYNEQFF
TGTGCCAGCAGCTTAGGCTACTACAATGAGCAGTTCTTC
>-|TRBV19|TRBJ1-3|13|-
CASSRGSGNTIYF
TGTGCCAGTAGCAGGGGTTCTGGAAACACCATATATTTT
>-|TRBV5-1|TRBJ2-3|15|-
CASSPGQTSTDTQYF
TGCGCCAGCAGCCCAGGACAGACTAGCACAGATACGCAGTATTTT
>-|TRBV5-1|TRBJ2-1|15|-
CASSLGGTRYNEQFF
TGCGCCAGCAGCTTGGGCGGGACTCGCTACAATGAGCAGTTCTTC
>-|TRBV29-1|TRBJ1-2|12|-
CSVLLRVTGYTF
TGCAGCGTCCTGCTCAGGGTAACGGGCTACACCTTC
>-|TRBV28|TRBJ2-7|14|-
CASCVGATAYEQYF
TGTGCCAGTTGTGTGGGAGCCACCGCCTACGAGCAGTACTTC
>-|TRBV19|TRBJ1-2|14|-
CASSILRGNYGYTF
TGTGCCAGCTCCATTCTGCGGGGTAACTATGGCTACACCTTC
>-|TRBV10-2|TRBJ1-1|14|TRBD1
CASSSGTGHTEAFF
TGCGCCAGCAGTTCCGGGACAGGGCATACTGAAGCTTTCTTT
>-|TRBV5-1|TRBJ2-2|15|TRBD1
CASRPQGAGTGELFF
TGCGCCAGCAGGCCCCAGGGGGCGGGCACCGGGGAGCTGTTTTTT
>-|TRBV27|TRBJ2-5|14|-
CASSGVGDQETQYF
TGTGCCAGCAGTGGCGTAGGGGACCAAGAGACCCAGTACTTC
>-|TRBV11-3|TRBJ1-1|14|-
CASSFSGSNTEAFF
TGTGCCAGCAGCTTTTCGGGTTCCAACACTGAAGCTTTCTTT
>few|TRBV2|TRBJ2-5|15|TRBD2
CASSDRTSPKETQYF
TGTGCCAGCAGTGACAGGACTAGCCCTAAAGAGACCCAGTACTTC
>once|TRBV14|TRBJ2-5|16|-
CASSQAWTAGGETQYF
TGTGCCAGCAGCCAAGCTTGGACAGCAGGTGGAGAGACCCAGTACTTC
>-|TRBV10-3|TRBJ1-2|12|-
CAISGAAASYTF
TGTGCCATCAGTGGCGCGGCGGCGAGCTACACCTTC
>-|TRBV9|TRBJ2-1|15|TRBD1
CASSVGGQGQSEQFF
TGTGCCAGCAGCGTAGGGGGACAGGGGCAAAGTGAGCAGTTCTTC
>-|TRBV20-1|TRBJ1-5|10|-
CSPGSQPQHF
TGCAGTCCCGGTAGTCAGCCCCAGCATTTT
>-|TRBV27|TRBJ2-3|16|TRBD2
CASSFIAGVSTDTQYF
TGTGCCAGCAGTTTTATAGCGGGGGTTAGCACAGATACGCAGTATTTT
>-|TRBV18|TRBJ2-6|16|TRBD2
CASSPGGDSGANVLTF
TGTGCCAGCTCCCCGGGGGGGGACTCTGGGGCCAACGTCCTGACTTTC
>-|TRBV14|TRBJ2-6|16|TRBD1
CASSRDRSTGANVLTF
TGTGCCAGCAGCCGGGACAGGTCGACTGGGGCCAACGTCCTGACTTTC
>once|TRBV30|TRBJ2-2|19|TRBD2
CAWSVRPLLAGGPTGELFF
TGTGCCTGGAGTGTACGTCCCCTTCTAGCGGGGGGGCCCACCGGGGAGCTGTTTTTT
>-|TRBV11-2|TRBJ2-3|18|-
CASSLGRGRGAYTDTQYF
TGTGCCAGCAGCTTAGGAAGGGGGCGGGGGGCCTACACAGATACGCAGTATTTT
>-|TRBV30|TRBJ2-7|18|TRBD2
CAWSVWSGGPTNRYEQYF
TGTGCCTGGAGTGTCTGGAGCGGGGGCCCAACTAACCGCTACGAGCAGTACTTC
>-|TRBV11-3|TRBJ2-5|14|TRBD2
CASSYGGGSQTQYF
TGTGCCAGCAGCTACGGGGGGGGCTCGCAGACCCAGTACTTC
>-|TRBV10-1|TRBJ2-7|14|TRBD1
CASRGDRGTYEQYF
TGCGCCAGCAGGGGTGACAGGGGCACCTACGAGCAGTACTTC
>-|TRBV4-1|TRBJ1-6|14|-
CASSSRGNNSPLHF
TGCGCCAGCAGTTCCAGGGGTAATAATTCACCCCTCCACTTT
>-|TRBV9|TRBJ1-2|14|-
CASSPRGGAYGYTF
TGTGCCAGCAGCCCTAGGGGAGGGGCCTATGGCTACACCTTC
>-|TRBV6-5|TRBJ1-2|14|TRBD1
CASSWDRANYGYTF
TGTGCCAGCAGTTGGGACAGGGCTAACTATGGCTACACCTTC
>-|TRBV6-5|TRBJ2-5|13|-
CASSTPGQETQYF
TGTGCCAGCAGTACCCCGGGCCAAGAGACCCAGTACTTC
>-|TRBV30|TRBJ2-2|14|TRBD2
CALRTSGGTGELFF
TGTGCCTTAAGGACTAGCGGGGGGACCGGGGAGCTGTTTTTT
>-|TRBV5-1|TRBJ2-3|17|-
CASSLGRNSASTDTQYF
TGCGCCAGCAGCTTGGGGCGTAATAGCGCGAGCACAGATACGCAGTATTTT
>-|TRBV10-3|TRBJ2-3|15|TRBD2
CAIRSGLAGADTQYF
TGTGCCATCAGATCGGGACTAGCGGGCGCAGATACGCAGTATTTT
>-|TRBV15|TRBJ1-1|13|-
CATSRAVNTEAFF
TGTGCCACCAGCAGAGCGGTGAACACTGAAGCTTTCTTT
>-|TRBV6-1|TRBJ2-5|16|TRBD2
CASSEGSSGGWETQYF
TGTGCCAGCAGTGAGGGGAGTAGCGGGGGGTGGGAGACCCAGTACTTC
>-|TRBV25-1|TRBJ1-2|14|-
CASSRHGAKGGYTF
TGTGCCAGCAGCAGACACGGAGCTAAGGGGGGCTACACCTTC
>-|TRBV7-8|TRBJ2-7|15|-
CASSSPDSTSYEQYF
TGTGCCAGCAGCTCCCCGGACTCGACTTCCTACGAGCAGTACTTC
>-|TRBV7-9|TRBJ2-7|14|-
CASRAVGGTYEQYF
TGTGCCAGCAGGGCTGTCGGGGGTACCTACGAGCAGTACTTC
>-|TRBV7-2|TRBJ1-2|16|-
CASSLVFGGAPYGYTF
TGTGCCAGCAGCTTAGTCTTTGGGGGGGCGCCCTATGGCTACACCTTC
>-|TRBV7-9|TRBJ1-1|14|-
CASSLEQGGTEAFF
TGTGCCAGCAGCTTAGAACAGGGTGGCACTGAAGCTTTCTTT
>-|TRBV30|TRBJ2-2|13|TRBD1
CAWGGQRTGELFF
TGTGCCTGGGGGGGACAGCGCACCGGGGAGCTGTTTTTT
>-|TRBV6-5|TRBJ2-2|15|-
CASSSTRRYTGELFF
TGTGCCAGCAGTTCGACAAGAAGATACACCGGGGAGCTGTTTTTT
>-|TRBV18|TRBJ1-1|14|-
CASSSSSGGTEAFF
TGTGCCAGCTCATCCTCCTCCGGGGGAACTGAAGCTTTCTTT
>-|TRBV7-9|TRBJ1-1|11|-
CASSFGGRAFF
TGTGCCAGCAGCTTTGGGGGGAGAGCTTTCTTT
>-|TRBV5-5|TRBJ2-5|15|-
CASSSGVGEGETQYF
TGTGCCAGCAGCTCGGGGGTGGGGGAAGGAGAGACCCAGTACTTC